This TCR beta chain originates from a study of cytomegalovirus exposure and HLA in healthy donors. Study-wide results and limits: Previous analysis showed most TCR beta V segments were productive about 90% or about 30% of the time. Most TCR sequences showed up rarely, but some public TCRs showed up in many donors. Certain indistinguishable V segments, among them TRBV6-2 and TRBV6-3, were excluded.

With 60 Vbeta and 13 Jbeta primers, the PCR was carried out. This table comes from immunoSEQ multiplex PCR, and its TCRdb copy is limited to in-frame clones, with some not included. The repertoire consists of under 110,000 clones, with 60% to 80% occurring once and the leading ten covering 2.5% to 3.5%. The CDR3 is made up of 13 amino acids. V lost 6 bases, J lost 6 bases, and 12 bases lay in between. Germline V gives CDR1 MNHEY, CDR2 SVGAGI. Of note for this clone: The antigen remains undetermined.

The sequenced sample was PBMCs. The clonotype comes from a female donor in good health and CMV-seronegative. This chain uses TRBV6-5 with TRBJ1-5; D is unresolved. The CDR3: CASSPTLVQPQHF. Here the CDR3 DNA reads TGTGCCAGCAGCCCGACTTTGGTTCAGCCCCAGCATTTT.